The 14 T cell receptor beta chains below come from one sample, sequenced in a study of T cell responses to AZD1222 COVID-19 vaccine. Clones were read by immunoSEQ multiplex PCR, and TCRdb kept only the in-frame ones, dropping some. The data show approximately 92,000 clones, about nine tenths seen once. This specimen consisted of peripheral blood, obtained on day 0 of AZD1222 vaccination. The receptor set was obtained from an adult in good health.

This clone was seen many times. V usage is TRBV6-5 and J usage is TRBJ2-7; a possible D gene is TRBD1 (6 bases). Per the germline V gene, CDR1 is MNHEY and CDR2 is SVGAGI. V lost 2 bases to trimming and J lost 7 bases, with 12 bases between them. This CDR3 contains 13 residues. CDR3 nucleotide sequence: TGTGCCAGCAGTTACGCCACTGACAGGGAGCAGTACTTC. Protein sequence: CASSYATDREQYF.

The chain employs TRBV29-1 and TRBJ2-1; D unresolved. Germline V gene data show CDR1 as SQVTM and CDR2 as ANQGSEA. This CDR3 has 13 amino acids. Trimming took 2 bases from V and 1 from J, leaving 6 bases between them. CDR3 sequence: CSVESLSYNEQFF. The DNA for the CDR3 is TGCAGCGTTGAATCTTTGTCCTACAATGAGCAGTTCTTC.

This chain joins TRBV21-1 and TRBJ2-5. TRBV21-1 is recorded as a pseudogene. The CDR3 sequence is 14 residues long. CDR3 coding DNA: TGTGCCAGCAGAAACCGTACCGGTAGGGAGACCCAGTACTTC. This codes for CASRNRTGRETQYF.

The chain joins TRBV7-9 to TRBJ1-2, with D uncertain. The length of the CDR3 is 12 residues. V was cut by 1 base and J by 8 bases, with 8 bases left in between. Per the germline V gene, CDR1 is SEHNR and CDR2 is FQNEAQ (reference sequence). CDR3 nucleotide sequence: TGTGCCAGCAGCTTAGACTCGTGGGGCTACACCTTC. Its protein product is CASSLDSWGYTF.

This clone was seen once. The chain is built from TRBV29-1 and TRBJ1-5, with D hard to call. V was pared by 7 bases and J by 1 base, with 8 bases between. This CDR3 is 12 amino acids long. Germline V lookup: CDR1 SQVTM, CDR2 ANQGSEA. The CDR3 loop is CSAGSSNQPQHF. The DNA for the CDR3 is TGCAGCGCTGGGTCAAGCAATCAGCCCCAGCATTTT.

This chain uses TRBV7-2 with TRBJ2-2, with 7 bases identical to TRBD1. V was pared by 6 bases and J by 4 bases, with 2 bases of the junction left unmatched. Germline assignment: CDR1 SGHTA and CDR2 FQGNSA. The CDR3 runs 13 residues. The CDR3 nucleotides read TGTGCCAGCAGAGGGGGCCCCACCGGGGAGCTGTTTTTT. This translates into CASRGGPTGELFF.

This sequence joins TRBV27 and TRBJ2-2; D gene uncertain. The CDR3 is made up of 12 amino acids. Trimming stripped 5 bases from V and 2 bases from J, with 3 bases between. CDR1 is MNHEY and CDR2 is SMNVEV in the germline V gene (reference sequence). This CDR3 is CASSPNTGELFF. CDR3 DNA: TGTGCCAGCAGTCCCAACACCGGGGAGCTGTTTTTT.

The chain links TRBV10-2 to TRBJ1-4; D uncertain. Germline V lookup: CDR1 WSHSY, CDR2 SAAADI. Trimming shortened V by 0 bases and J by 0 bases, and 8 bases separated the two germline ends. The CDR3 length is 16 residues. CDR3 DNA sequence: TGCGCCAGCAGTGAGTCTCCCGGAGCAACTAATGAAAAACTGTTTTTT. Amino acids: CASSESPGATNEKLFF.

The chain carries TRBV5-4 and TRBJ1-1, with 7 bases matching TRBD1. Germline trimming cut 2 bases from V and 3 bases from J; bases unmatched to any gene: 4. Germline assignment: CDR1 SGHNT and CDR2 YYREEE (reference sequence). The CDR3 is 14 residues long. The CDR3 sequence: CASSLDTGDTEAFF. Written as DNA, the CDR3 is TGTGCCAGCAGCTTAGACACAGGGGACACTGAAGCTTTCTTT.

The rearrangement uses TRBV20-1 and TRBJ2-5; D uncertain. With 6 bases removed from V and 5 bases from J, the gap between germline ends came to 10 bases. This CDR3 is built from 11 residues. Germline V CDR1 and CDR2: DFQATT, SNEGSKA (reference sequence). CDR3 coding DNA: TGCAGTGCGGTCGAAAGGGAGACCCAGTACTTC. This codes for CSAVERETQYF.

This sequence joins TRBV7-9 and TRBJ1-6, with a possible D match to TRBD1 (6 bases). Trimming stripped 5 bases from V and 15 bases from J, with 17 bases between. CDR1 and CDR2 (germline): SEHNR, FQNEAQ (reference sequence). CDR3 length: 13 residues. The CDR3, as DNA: TGTGCCAGCAGCAATACAGGGTCGGGTAGCCTCCACTTT. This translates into CASSNTGSGSLHF.

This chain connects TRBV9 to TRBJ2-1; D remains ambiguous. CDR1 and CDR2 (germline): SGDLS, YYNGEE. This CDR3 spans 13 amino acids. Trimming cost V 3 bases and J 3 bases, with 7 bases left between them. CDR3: CASSEGYYNEQFF. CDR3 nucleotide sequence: TGTGCCAGCAGCGAGGGTTACTACAATGAGCAGTTCTTC.

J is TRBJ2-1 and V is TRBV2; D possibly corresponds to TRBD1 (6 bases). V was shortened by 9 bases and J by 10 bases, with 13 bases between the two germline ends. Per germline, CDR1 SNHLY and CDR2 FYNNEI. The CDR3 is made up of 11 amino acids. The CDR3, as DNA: TGTGCCAGATCGGACAGAACGGAGCAGTTCTTC. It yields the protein CARSDRTEQFF.

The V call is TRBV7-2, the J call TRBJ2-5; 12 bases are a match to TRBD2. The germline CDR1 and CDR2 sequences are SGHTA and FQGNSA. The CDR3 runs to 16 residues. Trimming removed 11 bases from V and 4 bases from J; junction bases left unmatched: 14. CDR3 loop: CAVLAGGPSPRETQYF. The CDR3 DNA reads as TGTGCCGTTCTAGCGGGAGGGCCCTCCCCCCGAGAGACCCAGTACTTC. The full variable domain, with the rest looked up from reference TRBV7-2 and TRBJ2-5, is GAGVSQSPSNKVTEKGKDVELRCDPISGHTALYWYRQSLGQGLEFLIYFQGNSAPDKSGLPSDRFSAERTGGSVSTLTIQRTQQEDSAVYLCAVLAGGPSPRETQYFGPGTRLLVL.